The sequence of this T cell receptor beta chain was determined in a study of blood T cell repertoires in COVID-19. Profiling relied on immunoSEQ multiplex PCR, and the TCRdb table lists in-frame clones only, not all of them. The repertoire holds about 110,000 clones, with 82% as singletons. The CDR3 is 14 amino acids. The V and J ends lost 2 bases and 2 bases, in that order; junction bases with no gene match: 3. Germline V lookup: CDR1 SGHNT, CDR2 YYREEE (reference sequence). The sample taken for sequencing was peripheral blood. The chain couples TRBV5-4 to TRBJ1-2, with 7 nucleotides matching TRBD1. The clonotype originates from a woman aged 60-75 years with acute or convalescent COVID-19. The CDR3 nucleotides are TGTGCCAGCAGCTTCTTGGGACAGAACTATGGCTACACCTTC. This codes for CASSFLGQNYGYTF. The entire variable domain, with the rest obtained from reference TRBV5-4 and TRBJ1-2, is as follows: ETGVTQSPTHLIKTRGQQVTLRCSSQSGHNTVSWYQQALGQGPQFIFQYYREEENGRGNFPPRFSGLQFPNYSSELNVNALELDDSALYLCASSFLGQNYGYTFGSGTRLTVV.